This T cell receptor (beta chain) was captured in a study of patients and donors after allogeneic stem cell transplantation. Trimming left V 5 bases short and J 7 bases short, with 15 bases between. Germline CDR1 SGHTA, CDR2 FQGNSA. The CDR3 runs 15 residues. TCRdb independently ran MiXCR on the RT-PCR reads; one entry per CDR3 protein. The data hold around 200,000 distinct CDR3 sequences, with 35% to 45% observed a single time. This chain joins TRBV7-2 and TRBJ1-6, with a weak D call TRBD1 (5 bases). The sequence came from a human donor who was either an allogeneic HSCT recipient or a stem cell or donor lymphocyte infusion donor (not recorded which). It is not recorded whose cells these are; they may come from a transplant donor. Sequenced: blood, either unsorted or a sorted T cell fraction (not recorded which). The CDR3 DNA follows: TGTGCCAGCAGCGTCGAGGGGTTCGGGAATTCACCCCTCCACTTT. Encoded protein: CASSVEGFGNSPLHF.